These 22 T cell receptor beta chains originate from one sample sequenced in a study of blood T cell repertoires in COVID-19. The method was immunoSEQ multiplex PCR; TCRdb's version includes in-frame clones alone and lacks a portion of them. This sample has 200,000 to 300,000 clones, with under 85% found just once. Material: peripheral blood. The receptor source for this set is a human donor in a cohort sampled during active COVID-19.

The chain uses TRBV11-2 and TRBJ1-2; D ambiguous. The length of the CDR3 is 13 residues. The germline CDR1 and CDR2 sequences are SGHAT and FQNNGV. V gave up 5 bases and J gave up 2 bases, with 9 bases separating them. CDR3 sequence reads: CASSEGGNYGYTF. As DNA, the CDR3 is TGTGCCAGCAGCGAGGGCGGAAACTATGGCTACACCTTC.

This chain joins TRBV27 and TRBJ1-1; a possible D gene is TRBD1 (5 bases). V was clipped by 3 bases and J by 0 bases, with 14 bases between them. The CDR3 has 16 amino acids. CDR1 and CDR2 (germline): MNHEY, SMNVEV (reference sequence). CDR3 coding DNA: TGTGCCAGCAGTTTTTCAGGGCCGCCTATGAACACTGAAGCTTTCTTT. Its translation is CASSFSGPPMNTEAFF.

CDR3 sequence: CASSSGTGGGYNEQFF. Written as DNA, the CDR3 is TGTGCCAGCAGCTCGGGGACAGGGGGTGGGTACAATGAGCAGTTCTTC. The V gene is TRBV11-2, the J gene TRBJ2-1, with 11 nucleotides matching TRBD1. The germline gives CDR1 SGHAT, CDR2 FQNNGV. The CDR3 contains 16 residues. Germline trimming cut 4 bases from V and 4 bases from J; bases unmatched to any gene: 6.

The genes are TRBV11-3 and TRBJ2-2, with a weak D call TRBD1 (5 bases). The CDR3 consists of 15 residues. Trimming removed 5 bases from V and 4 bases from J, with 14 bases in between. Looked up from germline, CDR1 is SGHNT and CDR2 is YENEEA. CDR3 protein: CASSRTQALTGELFF. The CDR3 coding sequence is TGTGCCAGCAGCAGGACACAGGCCCTCACCGGGGAGCTGTTTTTT.

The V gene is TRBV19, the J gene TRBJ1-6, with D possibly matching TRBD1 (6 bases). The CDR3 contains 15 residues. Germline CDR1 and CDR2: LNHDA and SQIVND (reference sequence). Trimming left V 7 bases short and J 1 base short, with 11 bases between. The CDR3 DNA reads TGTGCCAGTACTACAGGGTGGTCCTATAATTCACCCCTCCACTTT. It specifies CASTTGWSYNSPLHF.

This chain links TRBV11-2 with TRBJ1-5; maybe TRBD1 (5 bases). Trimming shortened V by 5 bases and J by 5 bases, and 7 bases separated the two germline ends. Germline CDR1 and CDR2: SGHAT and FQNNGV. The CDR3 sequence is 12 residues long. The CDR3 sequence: CASSQGDQPQHF. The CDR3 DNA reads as TGTGCCAGCAGCCAAGGGGATCAGCCCCAGCATTTT.

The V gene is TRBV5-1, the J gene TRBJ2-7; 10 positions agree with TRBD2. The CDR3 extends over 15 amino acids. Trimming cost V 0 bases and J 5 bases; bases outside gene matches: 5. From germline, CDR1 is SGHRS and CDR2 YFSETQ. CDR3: CASSLGSGGANEQYF. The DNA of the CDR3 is TGCGCCAGCAGCTTGGGGAGCGGGGGGGCTAACGAGCAGTACTTC.

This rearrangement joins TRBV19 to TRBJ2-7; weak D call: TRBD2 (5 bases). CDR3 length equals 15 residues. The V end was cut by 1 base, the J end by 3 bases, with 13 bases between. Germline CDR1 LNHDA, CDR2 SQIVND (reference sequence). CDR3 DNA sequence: TGTGCCAGTAGTATAGCGGCGGACTCCGGCTACGAGCAGTACTTC. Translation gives CASSIAADSGYEQYF.

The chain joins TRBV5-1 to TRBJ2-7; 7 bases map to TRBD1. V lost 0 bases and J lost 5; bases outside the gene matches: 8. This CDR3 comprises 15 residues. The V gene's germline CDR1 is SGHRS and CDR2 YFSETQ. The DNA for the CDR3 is TGCGCCAGCAGCTTGGATAGGACAGGCCACCACGAGCAGTACTTC. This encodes CASSLDRTGHHEQYF.

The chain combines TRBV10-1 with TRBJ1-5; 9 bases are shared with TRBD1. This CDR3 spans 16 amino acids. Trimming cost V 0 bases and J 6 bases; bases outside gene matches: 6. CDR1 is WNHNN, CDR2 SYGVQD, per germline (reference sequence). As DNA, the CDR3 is TGCGCCAGCAGTGAGTCGACAGGGGGATTTCGTCAGCCCCAGCATTTT. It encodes CASSESTGGFRQPQHF.

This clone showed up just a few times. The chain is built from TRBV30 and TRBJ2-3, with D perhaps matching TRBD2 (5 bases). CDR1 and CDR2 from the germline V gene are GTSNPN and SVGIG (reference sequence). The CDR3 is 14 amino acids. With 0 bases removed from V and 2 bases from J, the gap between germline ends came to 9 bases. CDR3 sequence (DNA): TGTGCCTGGAGTGTAGGAGGAATCACAGATACGCAGTATTTT. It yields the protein CAWSVGGITDTQYF.

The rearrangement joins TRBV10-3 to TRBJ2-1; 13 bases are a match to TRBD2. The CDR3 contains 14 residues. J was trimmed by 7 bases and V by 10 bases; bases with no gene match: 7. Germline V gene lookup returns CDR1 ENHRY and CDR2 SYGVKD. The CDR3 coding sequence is TGTGCCACTAATGGACTAGCGGGAGAAAATGAGCAGTTCTTC. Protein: CATNGLAGENEQFF.

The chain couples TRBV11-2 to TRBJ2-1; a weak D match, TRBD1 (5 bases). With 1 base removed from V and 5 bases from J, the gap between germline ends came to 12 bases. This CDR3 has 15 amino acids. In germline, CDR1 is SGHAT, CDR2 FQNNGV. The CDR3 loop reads CASSLGLGHNNEQFF. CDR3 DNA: TGTGCCAGCAGCTTAGGTCTCGGACACAACAATGAGCAGTTCTTC.

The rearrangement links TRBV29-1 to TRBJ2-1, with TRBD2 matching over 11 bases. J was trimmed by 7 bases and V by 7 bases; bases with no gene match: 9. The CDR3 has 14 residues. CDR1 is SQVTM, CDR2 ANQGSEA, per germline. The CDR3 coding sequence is TGCAGCGGGTCGATTAGCGGGAGGGGTAATGAGCAGTTCTTC. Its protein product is CSGSISGRGNEQFF.

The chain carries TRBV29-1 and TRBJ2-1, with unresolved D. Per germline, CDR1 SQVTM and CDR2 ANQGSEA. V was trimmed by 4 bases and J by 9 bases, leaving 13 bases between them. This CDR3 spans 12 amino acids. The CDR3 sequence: CSVVIVSSEQFF. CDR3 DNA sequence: TGCAGCGTTGTCATCGTATCCAGTGAGCAGTTCTTC.

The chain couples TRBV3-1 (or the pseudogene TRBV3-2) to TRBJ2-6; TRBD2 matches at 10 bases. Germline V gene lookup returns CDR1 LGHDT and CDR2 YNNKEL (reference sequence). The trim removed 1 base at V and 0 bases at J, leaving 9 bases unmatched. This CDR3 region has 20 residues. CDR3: CASSQGTGLARNSGANVLTF. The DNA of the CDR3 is TGTGCCAGCAGCCAAGGAACGGGACTAGCGCGTAACTCTGGGGCCAACGTCCTGACTTTC.

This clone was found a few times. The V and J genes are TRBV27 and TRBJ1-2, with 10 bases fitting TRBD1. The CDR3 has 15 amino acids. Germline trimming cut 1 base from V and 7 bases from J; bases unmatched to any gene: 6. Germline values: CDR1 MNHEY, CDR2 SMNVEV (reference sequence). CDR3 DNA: TGTGCCAGCAGTTTATTAGCCGGGACAGGGGTTGGCTACACCTTC. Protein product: CASSLLAGTGVGYTF.

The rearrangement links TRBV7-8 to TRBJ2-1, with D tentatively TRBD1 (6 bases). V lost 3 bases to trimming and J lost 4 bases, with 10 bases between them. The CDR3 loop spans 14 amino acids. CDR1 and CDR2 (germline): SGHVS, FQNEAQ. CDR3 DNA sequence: TGTGCCAGCAGCTTCCGGGACACTTACAATGAGCAGTTCTTC. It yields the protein CASSFRDTYNEQFF.

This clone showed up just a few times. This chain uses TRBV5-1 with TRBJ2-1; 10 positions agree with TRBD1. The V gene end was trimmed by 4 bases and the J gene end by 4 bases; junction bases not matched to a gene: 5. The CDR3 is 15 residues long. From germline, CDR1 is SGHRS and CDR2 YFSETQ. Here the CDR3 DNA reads TGCGCCAGCAGCCTACGACAGGGGGCGTACAATGAGCAGTTCTTC. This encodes CASSLRQGAYNEQFF.

This CDR3 is CASSTGTATIRSLHF. For the CDR3, the DNA is TGTGCCAGTAGTACTGGGACAGCCACGATTCGATCCCTCCACTTT. The chain uses TRBV19 and TRBJ1-6, with 7 bases matching TRBD1. V was pared by 4 bases and J by 14 bases, with 14 bases of the junction left unmatched. The V gene's germline CDR1 is LNHDA and CDR2 SQIVND (reference sequence). This CDR3 comprises 15 residues.

DNA for the CDR3: TGTGCCAGCAGTTACGTGCAGGTCTACTCCTACGAGCAGTACTTC. It specifies CASSYVQVYSYEQYF. V usage is TRBV6-6 and J usage is TRBJ2-7, with no clear D. CDR1 and CDR2 from the germline V gene are MNHNY and SVGAGI (reference sequence). The CDR3 length is 15 residues. V lost 2 bases to trimming and J lost 0 bases, with 11 bases between them.

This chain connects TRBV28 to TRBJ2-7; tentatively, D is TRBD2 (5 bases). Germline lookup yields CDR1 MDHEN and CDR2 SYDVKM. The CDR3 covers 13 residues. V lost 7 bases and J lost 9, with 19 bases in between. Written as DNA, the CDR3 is TGTGCCAGCACCCGGACCCGGGGTGGCGGGCAGTACTTC. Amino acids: CASTRTRGGGQYF.